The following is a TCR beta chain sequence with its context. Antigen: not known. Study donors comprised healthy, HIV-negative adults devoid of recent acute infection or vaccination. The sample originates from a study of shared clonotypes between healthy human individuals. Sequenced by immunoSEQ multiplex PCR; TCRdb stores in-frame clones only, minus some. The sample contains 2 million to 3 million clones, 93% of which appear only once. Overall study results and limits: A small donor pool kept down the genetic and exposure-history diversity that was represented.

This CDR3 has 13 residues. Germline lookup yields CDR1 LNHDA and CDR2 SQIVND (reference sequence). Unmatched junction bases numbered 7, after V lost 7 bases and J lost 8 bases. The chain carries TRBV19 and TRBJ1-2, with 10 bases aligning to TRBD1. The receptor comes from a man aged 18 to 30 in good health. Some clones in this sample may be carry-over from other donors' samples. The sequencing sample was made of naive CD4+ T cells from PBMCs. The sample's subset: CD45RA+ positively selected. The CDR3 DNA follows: TGTGCCAGTACCGGGGACAGGGGAGTCGGCTACACCTTC. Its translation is CASTGDRGVGYTF.